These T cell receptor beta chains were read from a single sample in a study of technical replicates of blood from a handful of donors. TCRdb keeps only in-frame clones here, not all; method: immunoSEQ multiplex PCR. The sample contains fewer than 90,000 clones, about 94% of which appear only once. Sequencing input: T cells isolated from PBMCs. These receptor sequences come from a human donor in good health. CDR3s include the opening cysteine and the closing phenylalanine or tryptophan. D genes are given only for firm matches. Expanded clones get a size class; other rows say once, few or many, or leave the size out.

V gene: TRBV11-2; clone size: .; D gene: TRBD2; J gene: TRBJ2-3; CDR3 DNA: TGTGCCAGCAGCTTCAGGTTGGGGGGGTACTTCACAGATACGCAGTATTTT; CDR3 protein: CASSFRLGGYFTDTQYF
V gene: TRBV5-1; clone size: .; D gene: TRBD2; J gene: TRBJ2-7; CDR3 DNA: TGCGCCAGCAGCTTGGCAGCGGGAGTGTCCCACGAGCAGTACTTC; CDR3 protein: CASSLAAGVSHEQYF
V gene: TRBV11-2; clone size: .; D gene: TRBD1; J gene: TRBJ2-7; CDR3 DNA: TGTGCCAGCAGTTTTCTATCTGCTTCGGCCGGGACAGCTTACTACGAGCAGTACTTC; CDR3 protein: CASSFLSASAGTAYYEQYF
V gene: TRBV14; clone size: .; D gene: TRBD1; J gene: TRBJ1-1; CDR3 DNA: TGTGCCAGCAGCCCCTGGACAGGGACGGCGAACACTGAAGCTTTCTTT; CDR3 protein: CASSPWTGTANTEAFF
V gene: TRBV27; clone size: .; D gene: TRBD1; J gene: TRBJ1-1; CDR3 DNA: TGTGCCAGCAGTTTAGGCCAACAGGGGGCTGAAGCTTTCTTT; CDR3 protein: CASSLGQQGAEAFF
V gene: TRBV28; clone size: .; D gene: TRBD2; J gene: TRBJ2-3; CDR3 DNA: TGTGCCAGCACCGCAAAGCGGGATGGATTCGATACGCAGTATTTT; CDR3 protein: CASTAKRDGFDTQYF
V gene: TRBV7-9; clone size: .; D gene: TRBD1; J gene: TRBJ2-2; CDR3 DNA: TGTGCCAGCAGCCCCCAGGGGGTCGCCGGGGAGCTGTTTTTT; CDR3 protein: CASSPQGVAGELFF
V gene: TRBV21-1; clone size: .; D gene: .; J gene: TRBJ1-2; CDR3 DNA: TGTGCCAGCAGCATTTTCGACAGGGTGTATGGCTACACCTTC; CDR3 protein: CASSIFDRVYGYTF
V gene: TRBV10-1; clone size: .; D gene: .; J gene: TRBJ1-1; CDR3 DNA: TGCGCCAGCAGTGGCAGGGTGGACAGTGAAGCTTTCTTT; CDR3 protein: CASSGRVDSEAFF
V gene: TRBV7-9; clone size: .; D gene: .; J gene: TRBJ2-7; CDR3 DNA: TGTGCCAGCAGCTCCCAGGGTTACGAGCAGTACTTC; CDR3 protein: CASSSQGYEQYF
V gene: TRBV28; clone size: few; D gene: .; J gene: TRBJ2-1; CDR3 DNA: TGTGCCAGCAGCACGGGAAACAGAGGCAATGAGCAGTTCTTC; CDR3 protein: CASSTGNRGNEQFF
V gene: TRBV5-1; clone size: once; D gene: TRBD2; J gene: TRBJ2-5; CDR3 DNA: TGCGCCAGCAGCGTAACGACCGGGACTAGCGTAGAGACCCAGTACTTC; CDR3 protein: CASSVTTGTSVETQYF
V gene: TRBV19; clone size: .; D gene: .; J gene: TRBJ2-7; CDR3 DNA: TGTGCCAGTAGTATCGCCCAGGGTTCCTACGAGCAGTACTTC; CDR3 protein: CASSIAQGSYEQYF
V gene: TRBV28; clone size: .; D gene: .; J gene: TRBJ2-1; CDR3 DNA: TGTGCCAGCAGTTTAAAGTGGCGGAACTACAATGAGCAGTTCTTC; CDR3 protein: CASSLKWRNYNEQFF
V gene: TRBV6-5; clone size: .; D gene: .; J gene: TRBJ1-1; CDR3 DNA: TGTGCCAGCAGTGGAGACACTGAAGCTTTCTTT; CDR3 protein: CASSGDTEAFF
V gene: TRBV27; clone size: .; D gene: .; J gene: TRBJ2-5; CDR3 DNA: TGTGCCAGCAGCCCAACGAGCTTCGAGACCCAGTACTTC; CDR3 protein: CASSPTSFETQYF
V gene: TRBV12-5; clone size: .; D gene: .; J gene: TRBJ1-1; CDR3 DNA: TGTGCTAGTGGTTTGGTAGTAGGGAGGGGTACTGAAGCTTTCTTT; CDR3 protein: CASGLVVGRGTEAFF
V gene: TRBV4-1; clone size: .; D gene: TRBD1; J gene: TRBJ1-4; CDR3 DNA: TGCGCCAGCAGCCAGTCAGGGGGTTATAATGAAAAACTGTTTTTT; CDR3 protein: CASSQSGGYNEKLFF
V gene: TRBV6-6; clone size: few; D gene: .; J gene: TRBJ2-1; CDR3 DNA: TGTGCCAGCAATCCTTACCAGGCCTCTCTCTACAATGAGCAGTTCTTC; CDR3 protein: CASNPYQASLYNEQFF
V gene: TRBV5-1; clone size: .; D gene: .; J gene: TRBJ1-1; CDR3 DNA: TGCGCCAGCAGCCTGGAGGGGGGGGGCACTGAAGCTTTCTTT; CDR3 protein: CASSLEGGGTEAFF
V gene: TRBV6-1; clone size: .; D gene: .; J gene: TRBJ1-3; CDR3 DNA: TGTGCCAGCAGTGTGTTCCGCTCAGGCTCTGGAAACACCATATATTTT; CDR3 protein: CASSVFRSGSGNTIYF
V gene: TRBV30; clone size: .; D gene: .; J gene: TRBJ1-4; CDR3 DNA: TGTGCCTGGAGTGTTACAGGCGAAAAACTGTTTTTT; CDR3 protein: CAWSVTGEKLFF
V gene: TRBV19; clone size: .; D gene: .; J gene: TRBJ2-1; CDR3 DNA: TGTGCCAGTACCCCGAGGGCGGGGAGTGAGCAGTTCTTC; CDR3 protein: CASTPRAGSEQFF
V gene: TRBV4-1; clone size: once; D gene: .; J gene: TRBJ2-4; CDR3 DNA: TGCGCCAGCAGCCTCCCCCTCGCGGGGCTAGCCAAAAACATTCAGTACTTC; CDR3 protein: CASSLPLAGLAKNIQYF
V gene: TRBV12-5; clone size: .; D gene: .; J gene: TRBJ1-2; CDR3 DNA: TGTGCTAGTGGTTTCCCAACAGGGAACTATGGCTACACCTTC; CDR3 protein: CASGFPTGNYGYTF
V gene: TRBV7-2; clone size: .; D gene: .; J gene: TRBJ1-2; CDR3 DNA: TGTGCCAGCAGCCCTGAAAGAGCCTATGGCTACACCTTC; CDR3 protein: CASSPERAYGYTF
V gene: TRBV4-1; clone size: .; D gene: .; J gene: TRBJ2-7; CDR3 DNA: TGCGCCAGCAGCCAAGTGGTGGGAGTTTCCTACGAGCAGTACTTC; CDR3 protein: CASSQVVGVSYEQYF
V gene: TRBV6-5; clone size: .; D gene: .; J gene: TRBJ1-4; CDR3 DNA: TGTGCCAGCAGTTACTCGAGGGAAAAACTGTTTTTT; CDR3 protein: CASSYSREKLFF
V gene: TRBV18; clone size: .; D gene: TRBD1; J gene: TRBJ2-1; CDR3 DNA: TGTGCCAGCTCAAAGGACAGGGTACCTCTCAATGAGCAGTTCTTC; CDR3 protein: CASSKDRVPLNEQFF
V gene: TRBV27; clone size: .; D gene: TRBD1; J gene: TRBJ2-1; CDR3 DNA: TGTGCCAGCAGTCCCTATTGGACAGGGGCCGTCGATGAGCAGTTCTTC; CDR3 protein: CASSPYWTGAVDEQFF
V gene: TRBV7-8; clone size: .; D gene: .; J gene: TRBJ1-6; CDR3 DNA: TGTGCCAGCAGCTTAGTACAGACATATAATTCACCCCTCCACTTT; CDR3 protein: CASSLVQTYNSPLHF
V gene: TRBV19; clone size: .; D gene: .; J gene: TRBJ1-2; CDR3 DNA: TGTGCCAGTAGGTCCCGTCCTCAACAGACGTCTAGCGGCTACACCTTC; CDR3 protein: CASRSRPQQTSSGYTF
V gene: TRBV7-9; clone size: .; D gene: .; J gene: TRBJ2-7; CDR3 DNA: TGTGCCAGCAGCCTCAGCGGCTACGAGCAGTACTTC; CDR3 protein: CASSLSGYEQYF
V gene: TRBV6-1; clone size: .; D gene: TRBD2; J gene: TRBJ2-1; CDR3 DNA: TGTGCCATCCCCACCAGGGACTATAACAATGAGCAGTTCTTC; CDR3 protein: CAIPTRDYNNEQFF
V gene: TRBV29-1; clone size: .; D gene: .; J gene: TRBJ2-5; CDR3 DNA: TGCAGCGTTGGGGGGGACCCCGAGACCCAGTACTTC; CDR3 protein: CSVGGDPETQYF
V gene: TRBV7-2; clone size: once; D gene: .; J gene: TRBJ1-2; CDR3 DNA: TGTGCCAGCAGCTTACGGCCAGGGGAAGACTATGGCTACACCTTC; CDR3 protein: CASSLRPGEDYGYTF
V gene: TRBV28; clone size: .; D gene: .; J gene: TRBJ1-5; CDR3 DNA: TGTGCCAGCAGTTTATATCAGGGGCCTTGGCAGCCCCAGCATTTT; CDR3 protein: CASSLYQGPWQPQHF
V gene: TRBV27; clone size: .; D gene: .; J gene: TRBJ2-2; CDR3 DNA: TGTGCCAGCAGTCCCCTGACATCGGGGTTAGGTAGCGGGGAGCTGTTTTTT; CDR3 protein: CASSPLTSGLGSGELFF
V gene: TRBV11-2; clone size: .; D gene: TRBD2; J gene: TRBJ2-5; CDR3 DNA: TGTGCCAGCAGCTTAGATCCATCGGGACTAGCGGGCTTAGAGACCCAGTACTTC; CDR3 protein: CASSLDPSGLAGLETQYF
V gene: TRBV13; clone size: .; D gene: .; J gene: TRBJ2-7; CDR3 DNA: TGTGCCAGCACTTCCCCAGGGTCTTCCTACGAGCAGTACTTC; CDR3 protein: CASTSPGSSYEQYF
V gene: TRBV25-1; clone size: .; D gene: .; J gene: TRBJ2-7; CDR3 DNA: TGTGCCAGCGGAGTACAGGGTGTCACCTACGAGCAGTACTTC; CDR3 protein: CASGVQGVTYEQYF
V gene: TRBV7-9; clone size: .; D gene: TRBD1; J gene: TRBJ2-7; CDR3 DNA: TGTGCCAGCAGCCCCCCCGGGACAGGGAGCGAGCAGTACTTC; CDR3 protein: CASSPPGTGSEQYF
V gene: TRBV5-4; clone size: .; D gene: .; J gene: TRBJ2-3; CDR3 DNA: TGTGCCAGCAGCTTGGGCGGTGCTAGCACAGATACGCAGTATTTT; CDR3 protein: CASSLGGASTDTQYF